Each of the 8 T cell receptor beta chains below was sequenced from the same sample in a study of identical twins. TCRdb processed the 5' RACE reads anew with MiXCR; each CDR3 protein has one entry. The sample has about 500,000 distinct CDR3 sequences, over 11% seen once. These data were also reused for a study on yellow fever vaccine responses in identical twins.

The source material was CD4+ T cells sorted from blood. Receptors originate from a woman younger than 35 in good health.

The table lists this clonotype with a few counts. This chain uses TRBV7-2 with TRBJ2-1; D not resolved. V was trimmed by 0 bases and J by 6 bases, leaving 9 bases between them. From germline, CDR1 is SGHTA and CDR2 FQGNSA. This CDR3 is 14 amino acids long. The CDR3 sequence: CASSLASRLNEQFF. The DNA of the CDR3 is TGTGCCAGCAGCTTAGCATCTAGACTCAATGAGCAGTTCTTC.

This clonotype has more than one count but fewer than ten. The CDR3 region is CASENTGELFF. CDR3 nucleotides: TGTGCCAGCGAGAACACCGGGGAGCTGTTTTTT. V and J are TRBV18 and TRBJ2-2; D remains unclear. Germline values: CDR1 KGHSH, CDR2 LQKENI. Between the trimmed V and J ends, which lost 8 bases and 1 base, there was a span of 2 bases. The CDR3 has 11 amino acids.

The chain joins TRBV6-1 to TRBJ2-2; 7 bases are shared with TRBD1. After removal of 1 base from V and 3 bases from J, the junction contained 2 bases not matched to a gene. The CDR3 is 15 amino acids. The germline CDR1 and CDR2 sequences are MNHNS and SASEGT. In nucleotides, the CDR3 is TGTGCCAGCAGTGAAGACAGGGGTTACACCGGGGAGCTGTTTTTT. It codes for CASSEDRGYTGELFF.

Only a few counts were recorded for this clonotype. This chain joins TRBV24-1 and TRBJ1-1; D ambiguous. The germline CDR1 and CDR2 sequences are KGHDR and SFDVKD. With 4 bases removed from V and 3 bases from J, the gap between germline ends came to 11 bases. CDR3 length equals 14 residues. The CDR3 DNA is TGTGCCACCAGTGACCCCCGGAAGGACACTGAAGCTTTCTTT. This gives the protein CATSDPRKDTEAFF.

This clonotype was observed at least ten times. The chain links TRBV4-3 to TRBJ2-7; the match to TRBD1 covers 10 bases. CDR1 LGHNA and CDR2 YSLEER come from the germline V gene. Losses at the gene ends were 0 bases for V and 4 bases for J; bases not matched to a gene: 9. The length of the CDR3 is 17 residues. CDR3 loop: CASSQDTPGQGRYEQYF. For the CDR3, the DNA is TGCGCCAGCAGCCAAGATACCCCGGGACAGGGGAGGTACGAGCAGTACTTC.

The chain combines TRBV9 with TRBJ2-1, with unresolved D. CDR1 and CDR2 from the germline V gene are SGDLS and YYNGEE. This CDR3 is 14 amino acids long. Trimming shortened V by 0 bases and J by 8 bases, and 12 bases separated the two germline ends. The chain's CDR3 is CASSVDPETYEQFF. DNA of the CDR3: TGTGCCAGCAGCGTAGATCCGGAGACCTATGAGCAGTTCTTC.

This clonotype was seen a handful of times. The chain uses TRBV2 and TRBJ2-2, with a weak D call TRBD2 (6 bases). Germline V gene lookup returns CDR1 SNHLY and CDR2 FYNNEI. The V end lost 8 bases, the J end lost 5 bases, and 18 bases lay between the germline ends. The CDR3 is 15 residues long. The CDR3 DNA sequence: TGTGCCAGCTCGGGAGATAACTCCCGAACCGGGGAGCTGTTTTTT. Its protein is CASSGDNSRTGELFF.

This clonotype has more than one count but fewer than ten. V gene TRBV20-1 combines with J gene TRBJ2-7, with 11 positions matching TRBD1. The CDR3 is made up of 17 amino acids. Germline assignment: CDR1 DFQATT and CDR2 SNEGSKA (reference sequence). J lost 7 bases, V lost 0 bases, and 14 bases had no gene match. The CDR3 loop is CSARDGRTGGGWYEQYF. CDR3 DNA sequence: TGCAGTGCTAGAGATGGGAGGACAGGGGGCGGTTGGTATGAGCAGTACTTC.